A selection of T cell receptor beta chains follows, all from one sample in a study of cytomegalovirus exposure and HLA in healthy donors. TCRdb's table, derived via immunoSEQ multiplex PCR, lists solely in-frame clones and lacks some. The table has 200,000 or so clones, about 80% seen once. Sequencing was performed on PBMCs. The receptors originated from a man between 18 and 29 years old in good health and CMV-seronegative. Each CDR3 is given without its conserved first and last residue. Each record gives: CDR3 length, J gene, V gene, CDR3 protein.

12,TRBJ2-2,TRBV29-1,SAGLAGGSRELF
14,TRBJ2-2,TRBV18,ASSGLSAVNTGELF
14,TRBJ1-2,TRBV15,ATSRDRQGFNYGYT
11,TRBJ1-1,TRBV5-1,ASTSRGDTEAF
12,TRBJ2-7,TRBV7-9,SSSPLQGAYEQY
14,TRBJ1-5,TRBV4-1,ASSQDPGQGNQPQH
14,TRBJ2-1,TRBV5-1,ASSLLPGDQGDEQF
11,TRBJ1-2,TRBV12-5,ASGERGVYGYT
10,TRBJ2-7,TRBV7-6,ASSVGGPEQY
10,TRBJ2-7,TRBV6-1,ASTYEVYEQY